Shown below are 30 T cell receptor beta chains from a single sample sequenced in a study of CD8 T cells in Susac syndrome (dated by TCRdb to about 2019). The library came from the immunoSEQ multiplex PCR assay. RNA was extracted using the RNeasy kit, and roughly 0.45 to 1 microgram was reverse transcribed with random hexamers. The public reads were run again by TCRdb, first through fastp at Q25 and then through MiXCR, and only productive beta chains were kept. Rows matching on CDR3 protein sequence are summarized as one entry with the most common DNA and genes. Here the sample has approximately 200,000 distinct CDR3 sequences; approximately 90% occur a single time. The top ten hold roughly 0.13% of the sample. The sample taken for sequencing was CD8+ T cells from PBMCs. All receptors come from a human donor with multiple sclerosis.

V is TRBV7-8 and J is TRBJ2-3, with TRBD2 as a possible D gene (6 bases). CDR3 length: 15 residues. Deletions cut 4 bases from V and 2 bases from J, with 13 bases between. Germline lookup yields CDR1 SGHVS and CDR2 FQNEAQ. CDR3: CASSSTGVPTDTQYF. The CDR3 region has the DNA TGTGCCAGCAGCTCAACGGGAGTCCCCACAGATACGCAGTATTTT.

V is TRBV30 and J is TRBJ2-6, with 8 nucleotides matching TRBD1. Germline V CDR1 and CDR2: GTSNPN, SVGIG (reference sequence). The CDR3 loop spans 17 amino acids. Losses at the gene ends were 8 bases for V and 0 bases for J; bases not matched to a gene: 12. The CDR3, as DNA: TGTGCCGCCCCTAACCGGGACAGGATCTCTGGGGCCAACGTCCTGACTTTC. Translated: CAAPNRDRISGANVLTF.

This chain uses TRBV12-3 or TRBV12-4 with TRBJ2-7, with TRBD1 identical over 8 bases. V was pared by 3 bases and J by 0 bases, with 7 bases of the junction left unmatched. The CDR3 totals 16 residues. CDR3 coding DNA: TGTGCCAGCAGTTTCCGGACAGGGAAGGGCTCCTACGAGCAGTACTTC. It encodes CASSFRTGKGSYEQYF.

CDR3 region: CALGLAANEQFF. The CDR3 DNA is TGTGCCCTCGGACTAGCTGCCAATGAGCAGTTCTTC. This chain joins TRBV30 and TRBJ2-1; TRBD2 agrees at 8 bases. The germline V gene has CDR1 GTSNPN and CDR2 SVGIG (reference sequence). V shed 8 bases and J 6 bases; nucleotides not matched to a gene: 6. CDR3 length: 12 amino acids.

CDR3 in amino acids: CASSPLGTDTQYF. CDR3 in DNA: TGCGCCAGCAGCCCCCTAGGCACAGATACGCAGTATTTT. The chain links TRBV5-1 to TRBJ2-3; the D is unclear. The CDR3 has 13 amino acids. The V and J ends lost 4 bases and 1 base respectively, with 7 bases between them. Germline V gene sequence: CDR1 SGHRS, CDR2 YFSETQ.

This chain joins TRBV6-5 and TRBJ1-1; tentative D call: TRBD1 (6 bases). The length of the CDR3 is 14 residues. Trimming pared 6 bases from V and 1 base from J, leaving 12 bases between. The germline gives CDR1 MNHEY, CDR2 SVGAGI. The CDR3 is CASSPGGPNTEAFF. CDR3 nucleotide sequence: TGTGCCAGCAGCCCCGGGGGGCCGAACACTGAAGCTTTCTTT.

V and J are TRBV10-2 and TRBJ2-1; a possible D gene is TRBD1 (5 bases). With 3 bases removed from V and 10 bases from J, the gap between germline ends came to 16 bases. Germline assignment: CDR1 WSHSY and CDR2 SAAADI. The CDR3 is 14 residues long. CDR3 protein: CASSESYRLQEQFF. In nucleotides, the CDR3 is TGCGCCAGCAGTGAATCGTACAGGCTCCAGGAGCAGTTCTTC.

This clonotype was recorded only once. The chain has TRBV5-1 and TRBJ2-1; D unresolved. The CDR3 contains 16 residues. Germline values: CDR1 SGHRS, CDR2 YFSETQ. Trimming cost V 0 bases and J 0 bases, with 10 bases left between them. CDR3: CASSLDQAHSYNEQFF. CDR3 nucleotides: TGCGCCAGCAGCTTGGACCAAGCTCACTCCTACAATGAGCAGTTCTTC.

This rearrangement joins TRBV6-6 to TRBJ2-7; the match to TRBD1 covers 7 bases. The CDR3 is 12 amino acids. The germline CDR1 and CDR2 sequences are MNHNY and SVGAGI (reference sequence). Trimming removed 2 bases from V and 5 bases from J; junction bases left unmatched: 0. In DNA form, the CDR3 reads TGTGCCAGCAGTTACGGGACAGACGAGCAGTACTTC. It codes for CASSYGTDEQYF.

The V call is TRBV30, the J call TRBJ2-6, with 7 bases matching TRBD1. With V trimmed by 8 bases and J by 9 bases, 13 bases remained unmatched. The germline V gene has CDR1 GTSNPN and CDR2 SVGIG (reference sequence). The CDR3 contains 14 residues. The CDR3 bases are TGTGCCCGGTCCCAGGGGGTAGGGTTCAACGTCCTGACTTTC. This gives the protein CARSQGVGFNVLTF. The full variable domain, with the rest looked up from reference TRBV30 and TRBJ2-6, is SQTIHQWPATLVQPVGSPLSLECTVEGTSNPNLYWYRQAAGRGLQLLFYSVGIGQISSEVPQNLSASRPQDRQFILSSKKLLLSDSGFYLCARSQGVGFNVLTFGAGSRLTVL.

This chain connects TRBV9 to TRBJ1-2; D remains unclear. This CDR3 spans 12 amino acids. V was shortened by 0 bases and J by 6 bases, with 6 bases between the two germline ends. Germline V gene data show CDR1 as SGDLS and CDR2 as YYNGEE. CDR3 in amino acids: CASSVGSDGYTF. In DNA, the CDR3 is TGTGCCAGCAGCGTAGGTTCCGATGGCTACACCTTC.

The J gene is TRBJ2-1, the V gene TRBV7-9; possible D gene TRBD2, 5 bases. The CDR3 is 14 residues long. Deletions cut 2 bases from V and 6 bases from J, with 11 bases between. Germline CDR1 SEHNR, CDR2 FQNEAQ (reference sequence). This CDR3 is CASSLPSRPNEQFF. In nucleotides, the CDR3 is TGTGCCAGCAGCTTACCTAGCAGACCCAATGAGCAGTTCTTC. The variable domain in full, with the rest retrieved from reference TRBV7-9 and TRBJ2-1, is DTGVSQNPRHKITKRGQNVTFRCDPISEHNRLYWYRQTLGQGPEFLTYFQNEAQLEKSRLLSDRFSAERPKGSFSTLEIQRTEQGDSAMYLCASSLPSRPNEQFFGPGTRLTVL.

The chain carries TRBV4-1 and TRBJ2-7; D uncertain. The CDR3 covers 15 residues. CDR1 and CDR2 from the germline V gene are MGHRA and YSYEKL. Trimming removed 1 base at V and 1 base at J, with 11 bases between. The CDR3 DNA sequence: TGCGCCAGCAGCCAAGGACCCTTGGCGTCCTACGAGCAGTACTTC. Protein: CASSQGPLASYEQYF.

The V gene is TRBV15, the J gene TRBJ1-5; D remains unclear. Germline-derived CDR1 and CDR2 are LNHNV and YYDKDF (reference sequence). V gave up 8 bases and J gave up 5 bases, with 13 bases separating them. There are 13 residues in the CDR3. The CDR3 DNA sequence: TGTGCCACCCGAGGGCAGTCCGATCAGCCCCAGCATTTT. Residues: CATRGQSDQPQHF.

This chain connects TRBV6-1 to TRBJ2-7; D might be TRBD2 (6 bases). Germline-derived CDR1 and CDR2 are MNHNS and SASEGT. Trimming removed 5 bases from V and 4 bases from J, with 18 bases in between. The CDR3 runs to 15 residues. CDR3 region: CASSLVTGVGYEQYF. The DNA of the CDR3 is TGTGCCAGCAGTCTAGTCACGGGAGTCGGTTACGAGCAGTACTTC.

The rearrangement uses TRBV19 and TRBJ2-3; 8 bases are a match to TRBD2. After removal of 4 bases from V and 6 bases from J, the junction contained 6 bases not matched to a gene. The CDR3 loop spans 14 amino acids. The germline CDR1 and CDR2 sequences are LNHDA and SQIVND (reference sequence). The DNA for the CDR3 is TGTGCCAGTAGTACGGGACTAGAGGCTGATACGCAGTATTTT. This gives the protein CASSTGLEADTQYF.

The chain recombines TRBV5-1 with TRBJ2-7; TRBD2 aligns across 8 bases. Germline values: CDR1 SGHRS, CDR2 YFSETQ. The CDR3 contains 15 residues. J gave up 0 bases and V 5 bases, and 7 bases lay outside the gene matches. CDR3 bases: TGCGCCAGCAGGGTGACTAGCGAGAGCTCCTACGAGCAGTACTTC. Translating gives CASRVTSESSYEQYF. The full variable domain, completed using reference TRBV5-1 and TRBJ2-7, is KAGVTQTPRYLIKTRGQQVTLSCSPISGHRSVSWYQQTPGQGLQFLFEYFSETQRNKGNFPGRFSGRQFSNSRSEMNVSTLELGDSALYLCASRVTSESSYEQYFGPGTRLTVT.

The chain links TRBV7-2 to TRBJ1-5, with D maybe TRBD1 (5 bases). Germline V gene lookup returns CDR1 SGHTA and CDR2 FQGNSA. The CDR3 extends over 13 amino acids. V dropped 5 bases and J dropped 4 bases, with 9 bases sitting between them. CDR3 in amino acids: CASSPDINQPQHF. The CDR3 DNA is TGTGCCAGCAGCCCGGACATAAATCAGCCCCAGCATTTT.

The chain is built from TRBV13 and TRBJ2-3; 12 bases are shared with TRBD2. Looked up from germline, CDR1 is PRHDT and CDR2 is FYEKMQ (reference sequence). The CDR3 has 16 residues. After removal of 1 base from V and 4 bases from J, the junction contained 3 bases not matched to a gene. The CDR3 DNA is TGTGCCAGCAGCTTAGAGCTAGCGGGGGGGTCAGATACGCAGTATTTT. It is translated as CASSLELAGGSDTQYF.

The chain joins TRBV3-1 to TRBJ2-5, with unresolved D. The CDR3 spans 15 residues. Per the germline V gene, CDR1 is LGHDT and CDR2 is YNNKEL (reference sequence). V lost 2 bases, J lost 2 bases, and 12 bases lay in between. The CDR3 DNA follows: TGTGCCAGCAGCCAAATATTTGAGGCACAAGAGACCCAGTACTTC. It translates to CASSQIFEAQETQYF.

In its sample, this clonotype was seen once. The genes are TRBV5-1 and TRBJ2-3, with 9 nucleotides matching TRBD2. This CDR3 spans 16 amino acids. Germline lookup yields CDR1 SGHRS and CDR2 YFSETQ. J lost 2 bases, V lost 3 bases, and 7 bases had no gene match. For the CDR3, the DNA is TGCGCCAGCAGCTCAGCTAGCGGGGCTGACACAGATACGCAGTATTTT. This gives the protein CASSSASGADTDTQYF.

The V gene is TRBV20-1, the J gene TRBJ2-5; D gene unclear. Trimming left V 1 base short and J 11 bases short, with 11 bases between. The CDR3 has 11 amino acids. From germline, CDR1 is DFQATT and CDR2 SNEGSKA (reference sequence). The CDR3 spells CSARGLNLQYF. The CDR3 nucleotides read TGCAGTGCTAGAGGCCTGAACCTTCAGTACTTC.

J is TRBJ2-3 and V is TRBV20-1, with a tentative D call TRBD1 (7 bases). Deletions cut 6 bases from V and 2 bases from J, with 12 bases between. The CDR3 length is 13 residues. CDR1 is DFQATT and CDR2 is SNEGSKA in the germline V gene (reference sequence). CDR3 loop: CSARGANTDTQYF. CDR3 nucleotides: TGCAGTGCCAGGGGGGCCAACACAGATACGCAGTATTTT.

The chain recombines TRBV9 with TRBJ1-5; the D is unclear. The CDR3 contains 14 residues. V dropped 0 bases and J dropped 0 bases, with 4 bases sitting between them. Germline-derived CDR1 and CDR2 are SGDLS and YYNGEE. CDR3 DNA sequence: TGTGCCAGCAGCGTAGGCTATAGCAATCAGCCCCAGCATTTT. Translation gives CASSVGYSNQPQHF.

The gene calls are TRBV19 and TRBJ2-7; D remains unclear. Germline CDR1 LNHDA, CDR2 SQIVND (reference sequence). CDR3 length: 14 amino acids. With 2 bases removed from V and 6 bases from J, the gap between germline ends came to 14 bases. CDR3 sequence (DNA): TGTGCCAGTAGTATATCTGTAGGACGTACCGAGCAGTACTTC. Translating it yields CASSISVGRTEQYF.

The chain couples TRBV7-6 to TRBJ1-5; D is perhaps TRBD1 (6 bases). The CDR3 sequence is 15 residues long. Germline CDR1 reads SGHVS; CDR2 reads FNYEAQ. V dropped 2 bases and J dropped 2 bases, with 10 bases sitting between them. The CDR3 here is CASSLLGAGNQPQHF. CDR3 coding DNA: TGTGCCAGCAGCTTATTGGGGGCGGGCAATCAGCCCCAGCATTTT.

This chain joins TRBV7-9 and TRBJ1-1; tentatively, D is TRBD1 (6 bases). The germline V and J ends were trimmed by 4 bases and 7 bases, with 16 bases remaining between them. This CDR3 is 14 amino acids long. Germline V gene lookup returns CDR1 SEHNR and CDR2 FQNEAQ (reference sequence). CDR3 amino acids: CASSSDLTGYEAFF. The DNA of the CDR3 is TGTGCCAGCAGCTCCGACCTGACAGGTTATGAAGCTTTCTTT.

The chain links TRBV19 to TRBJ1-2; 7 nucleotides align to TRBD1. This CDR3 contains 16 residues. V shed 2 bases, J shed 1 base, and the junction held 7 bases outside the gene matches. CDR1 and CDR2 from the germline V gene are LNHDA and SQIVND (reference sequence). CDR3 residues: CASSIMGTEDNYGYTF. In nucleotides, the CDR3 is TGTGCCAGTAGTATAATGGGGACAGAAGATAACTATGGCTACACCTTC.

The chain employs TRBV4-2 and TRBJ1-2; a weak D match, TRBD1 (6 bases). Trimming took off 0 bases at V and 8 bases at J, with 10 bases between the two ends. The germline V gene has CDR1 LGHNA and CDR2 YNFKEQ. This CDR3 is built from 13 residues. CDR3 sequence reads: CASSQDQRGGYTF. The CDR3 DNA sequence: TGTGCCAGCAGCCAAGATCAAAGGGGGGGCTACACCTTC.

The chain carries TRBV18 and TRBJ2-5; a possible D gene is TRBD1 (6 bases). CDR3 size: 16 residues. With 4 bases removed from V and 5 bases from J, the gap between germline ends came to 20 bases. The germline gives CDR1 KGHSH, CDR2 LQKENI. The CDR3 protein is CASSHRTETTGETQYF. DNA of the CDR3: TGTGCCAGCTCACACCGGACAGAAACGACGGGGGAGACCCAGTACTTC.